The clone carrying this T cell receptor (beta chain) was observed a single time. This specimen comes from a study of blood T cells in healthy people across ages. A second PCR of roughly 7 to 11 cycles used a sample-barcoded 5' primer and a J-beta primer mix. TCRdb re-called the 5' RACE reads through MiXCR, storing one row per CDR3 protein. The sample lists about 1.8 million distinct CDR3 sequences, just under 50% occurring once. The trim removed 4 bases at V and 5 bases at J, leaving 8 bases unmatched. This CDR3 is built from 16 residues. The V gene's germline CDR1 is SGDLS and CDR2 YYNGEE. The rearrangement joins TRBV9 to TRBJ2-5, with 13 bases matching TRBD2. The clonotype comes from a woman aged 40 to 50 in good health. Sequencing was done on a sample of blood. CDR3 residues: CASSPRLAGGSETQYF. CDR3 in DNA: TGTGCCAGCAGCCCGCGACTAGCGGGGGGATCTGAGACCCAGTACTTC.